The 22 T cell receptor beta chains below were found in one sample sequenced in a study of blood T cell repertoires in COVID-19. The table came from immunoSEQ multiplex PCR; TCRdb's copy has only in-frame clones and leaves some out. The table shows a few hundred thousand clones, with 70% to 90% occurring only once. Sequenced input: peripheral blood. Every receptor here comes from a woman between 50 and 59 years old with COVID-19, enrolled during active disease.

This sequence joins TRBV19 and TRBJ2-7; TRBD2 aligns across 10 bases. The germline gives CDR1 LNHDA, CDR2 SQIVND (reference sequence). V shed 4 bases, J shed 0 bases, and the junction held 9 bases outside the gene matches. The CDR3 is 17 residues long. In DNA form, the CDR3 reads TGTGCCAGTAGTACCAGACTAGCGGGTTCGAGCTCCTACGAGCAGTACTTC. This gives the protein CASSTRLAGSSSYEQYF.

CDR3: CASSQEYDTYYEQYF. The CDR3 DNA reads as TGCGCCAGCAGCCAAGAATACGACACTTACTACGAGCAGTACTTC. This chain uses TRBV4-3 with TRBJ2-7; D not certain. V was clipped by 0 bases and J by 3 bases, with 12 bases between them. Germline V lookup: CDR1 LGHNA, CDR2 YSLEER. The CDR3 has 15 amino acids.

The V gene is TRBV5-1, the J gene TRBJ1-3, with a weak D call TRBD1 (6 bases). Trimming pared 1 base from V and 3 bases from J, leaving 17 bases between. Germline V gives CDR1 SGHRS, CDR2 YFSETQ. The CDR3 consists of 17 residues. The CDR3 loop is CASSLHGTPSDGNTIYF. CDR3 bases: TGCGCCAGCAGCTTGCACGGGACACCCTCGGATGGAAACACCATATATTTT.

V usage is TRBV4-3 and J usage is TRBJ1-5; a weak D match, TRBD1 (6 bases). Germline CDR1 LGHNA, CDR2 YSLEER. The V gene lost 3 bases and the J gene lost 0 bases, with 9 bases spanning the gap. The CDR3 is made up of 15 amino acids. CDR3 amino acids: CASSQETGSNQPQHF. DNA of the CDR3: TGCGCCAGCAGCCAGGAGACAGGTAGCAATCAGCCCCAGCATTTT.

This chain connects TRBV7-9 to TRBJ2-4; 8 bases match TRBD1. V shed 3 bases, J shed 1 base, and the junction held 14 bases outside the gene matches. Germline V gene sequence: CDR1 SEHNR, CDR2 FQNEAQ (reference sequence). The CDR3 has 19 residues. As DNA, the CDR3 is TGTGCCAGCAGCTTGAGTCCCGGGACAGGTCGAGGGGCCAAAAACATTCAGTACTTC. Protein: CASSLSPGTGRGAKNIQYF.

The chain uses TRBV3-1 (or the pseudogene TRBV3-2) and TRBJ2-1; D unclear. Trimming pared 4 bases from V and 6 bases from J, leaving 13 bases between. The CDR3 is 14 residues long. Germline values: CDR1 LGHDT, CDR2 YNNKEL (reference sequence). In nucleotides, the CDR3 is TGTGCCAGCAGCCGCGGTAGTGTGGGCAATGAGCAGTTCTTC. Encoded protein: CASSRGSVGNEQFF.

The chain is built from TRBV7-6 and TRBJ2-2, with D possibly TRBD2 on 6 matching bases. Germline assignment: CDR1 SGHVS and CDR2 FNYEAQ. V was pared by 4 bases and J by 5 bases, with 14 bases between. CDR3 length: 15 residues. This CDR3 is CASSWSSAGTGELFF. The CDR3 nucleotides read TGTGCCAGCAGCTGGTCTAGCGCGGGGACCGGGGAGCTGTTTTTT.

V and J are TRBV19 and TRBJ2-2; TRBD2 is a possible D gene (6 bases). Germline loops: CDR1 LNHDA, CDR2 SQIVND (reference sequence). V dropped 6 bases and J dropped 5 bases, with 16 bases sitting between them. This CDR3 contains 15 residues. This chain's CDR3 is CASRRADSGTGELFF. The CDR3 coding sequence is TGTGCCAGTAGACGGGCCGATAGCGGAACCGGGGAGCTGTTTTTT.

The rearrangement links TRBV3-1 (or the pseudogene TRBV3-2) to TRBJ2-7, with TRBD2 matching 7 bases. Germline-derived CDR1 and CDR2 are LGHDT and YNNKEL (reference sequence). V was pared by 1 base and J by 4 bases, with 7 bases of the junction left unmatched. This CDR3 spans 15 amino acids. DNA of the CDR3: TGTGCCAGCAGCCAAGTCCTAGCGGAGGGATACGAGCAGTACTTC. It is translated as CASSQVLAEGYEQYF.

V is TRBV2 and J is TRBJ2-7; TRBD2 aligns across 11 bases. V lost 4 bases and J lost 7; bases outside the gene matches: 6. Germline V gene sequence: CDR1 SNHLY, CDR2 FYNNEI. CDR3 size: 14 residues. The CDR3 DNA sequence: TGTGCCAGCAGTGGACTAGCGGGATCTCGAGAGCAGTACTTC. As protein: CASSGLAGSREQYF.

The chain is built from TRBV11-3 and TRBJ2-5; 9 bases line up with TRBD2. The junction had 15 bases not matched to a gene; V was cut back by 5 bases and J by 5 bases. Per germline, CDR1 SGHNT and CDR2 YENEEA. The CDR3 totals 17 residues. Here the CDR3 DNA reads TGTGCCAGCAGCCCACGTAGCGGGAGAGTAGCGGGGGAGACCCAGTACTTC. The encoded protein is CASSPRSGRVAGETQYF.

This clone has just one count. CDR3 coding DNA: TGTGCCAGCAGTCAGGACAGGGTCAGTCAGCCCCAGCATTTT. Protein: CASSQDRVSQPQHF. The chain links TRBV2 to TRBJ1-5; 8 bases are a match to TRBD1. This CDR3 contains 14 residues. V lost 5 bases to trimming and J lost 6 bases; unmatched junction nucleotides: 6. Germline lookup yields CDR1 SNHLY and CDR2 FYNNEI.

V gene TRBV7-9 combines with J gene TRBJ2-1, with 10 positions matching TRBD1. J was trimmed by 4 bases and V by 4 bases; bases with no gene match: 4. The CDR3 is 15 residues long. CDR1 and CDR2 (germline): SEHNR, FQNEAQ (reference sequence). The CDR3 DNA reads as TGTGCCAGCAGCTCCGACAGGGGGCCATACAATGAGCAGTTCTTC. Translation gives CASSSDRGPYNEQFF.

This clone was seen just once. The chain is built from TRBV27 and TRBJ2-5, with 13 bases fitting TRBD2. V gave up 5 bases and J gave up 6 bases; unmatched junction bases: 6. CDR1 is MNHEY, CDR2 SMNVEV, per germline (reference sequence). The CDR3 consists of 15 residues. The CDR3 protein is CASSLGTSGKQTQYF. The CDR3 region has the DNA TGTGCCAGCAGTCTCGGGACTAGCGGGAAACAGACCCAGTACTTC.

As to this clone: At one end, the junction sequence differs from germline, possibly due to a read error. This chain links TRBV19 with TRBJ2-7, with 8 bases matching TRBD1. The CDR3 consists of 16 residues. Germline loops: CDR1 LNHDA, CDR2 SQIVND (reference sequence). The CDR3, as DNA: TGTGCCAGTAATCAGGACAGGGCGGTAGGTGGTGGAGGGCCAGGCTTC. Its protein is CASNQDRAVGGGGPGF.

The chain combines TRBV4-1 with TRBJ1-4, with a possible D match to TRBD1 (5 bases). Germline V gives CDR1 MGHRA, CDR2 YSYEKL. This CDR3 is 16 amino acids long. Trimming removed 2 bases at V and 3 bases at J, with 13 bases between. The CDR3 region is CASSQSGRLANEKLFF. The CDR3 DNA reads TGCGCCAGCAGCCAATCAGGGAGGTTGGCTAATGAAAAACTGTTTTTT.

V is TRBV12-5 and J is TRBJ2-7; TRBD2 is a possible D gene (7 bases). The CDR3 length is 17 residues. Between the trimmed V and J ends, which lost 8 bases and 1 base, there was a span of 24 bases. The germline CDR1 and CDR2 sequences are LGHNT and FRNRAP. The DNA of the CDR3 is TGTGCTAGTCGCCTGGGGGGGCCGGGGGCGGTATCCTACGAGCAGTACTTC. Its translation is CASRLGGPGAVSYEQYF.

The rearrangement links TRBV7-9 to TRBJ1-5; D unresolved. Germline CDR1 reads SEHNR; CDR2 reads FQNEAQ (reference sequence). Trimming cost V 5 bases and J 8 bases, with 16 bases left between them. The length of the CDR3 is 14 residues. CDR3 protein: CASSPRTPAEPQHF. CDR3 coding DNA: TGTGCCAGCAGCCCCCGGACCCCAGCGGAGCCCCAGCATTTT. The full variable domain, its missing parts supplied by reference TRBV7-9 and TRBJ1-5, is DTGVSQNPRHKITKRGQNVTFRCDPISEHNRLYWYRQTLGQGPEFLTYFQNEAQLEKSRLLSDRFSAERPKGSFSTLEIQRTEQGDSAMYLCASSPRTPAEPQHFGDGTRLSIL.

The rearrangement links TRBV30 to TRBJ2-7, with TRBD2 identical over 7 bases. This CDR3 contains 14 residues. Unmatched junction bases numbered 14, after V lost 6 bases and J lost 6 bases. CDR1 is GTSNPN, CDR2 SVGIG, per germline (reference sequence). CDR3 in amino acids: CACHRRERSIEQYF. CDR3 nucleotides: TGTGCCTGCCATCGGCGGGAGCGTTCGATCGAGCAGTACTTC.

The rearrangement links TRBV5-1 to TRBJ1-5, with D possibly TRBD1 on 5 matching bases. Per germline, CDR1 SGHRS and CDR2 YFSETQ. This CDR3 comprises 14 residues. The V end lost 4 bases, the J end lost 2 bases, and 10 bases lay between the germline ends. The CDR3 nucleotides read TGCGCCAGCAGCAACTCGACAGGCAATCAGCCCCAGCATTTT. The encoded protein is CASSNSTGNQPQHF.

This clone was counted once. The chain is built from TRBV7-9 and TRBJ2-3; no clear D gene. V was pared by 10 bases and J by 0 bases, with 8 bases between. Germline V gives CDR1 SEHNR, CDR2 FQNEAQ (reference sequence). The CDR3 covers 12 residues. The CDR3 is CATGVSTDTQYF. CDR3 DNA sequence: TGTGCCACTGGAGTTAGCACAGATACGCAGTATTTT.

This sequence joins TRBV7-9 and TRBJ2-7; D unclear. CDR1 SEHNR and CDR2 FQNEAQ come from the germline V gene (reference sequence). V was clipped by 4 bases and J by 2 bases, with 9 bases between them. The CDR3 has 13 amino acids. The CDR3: CASSSTRPYEQYF. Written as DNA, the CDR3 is TGTGCCAGCAGCTCGACCAGGCCCTACGAGCAGTACTTC.